Detailed here is one T cell receptor beta chain. The assay was immunoSEQ multiplex PCR, and TCRdb's table has in-frame clones only and misses some. The repertoire has 90,000 to 120,000 clones, approximately 85% of them found once; the top ten carry around 4.8%. These data belong to a study of blood T cell repertoires in COVID-19. The germline gives CDR1 MGHRA, CDR2 YSYEKL. V shed 1 base, J shed 0 bases, and the junction held 14 bases outside the gene matches. CDR3 length: 19 residues. This TCR came from a man aged 55 to 70 with acute or convalescent COVID-19. Sequencing was performed on peripheral blood. V usage is TRBV4-1 and J usage is TRBJ1-1, with 7 bases identical to TRBD1. The CDR3 DNA sequence: TGCGCCAGCAGCCAAGCAACGGACAGGCTGACAAGCATGAACACTGAAGCTTTCTTT. Its translation is CASSQATDRLTSMNTEAFF.